The 17 T cell receptor beta chains given below trace back to one sample, sequenced in a study of T cells in localized non-small cell lung cancer. Sequencing was performed with immunoSEQ multiplex PCR; in TCRdb, only in-frame clones are kept and a portion is missing. Of approximately 54,000 clones listed, approximately 80% are singletons. Sequenced here: peripheral blood, sampled before any cancer treatment. All receptors come from a female donor older than 55 with stage II squamous cell lung carcinoma.

This clone was picked up one time. This sequence joins TRBV7-8 and TRBJ1-2, with a possible D match to TRBD1 (5 bases). Trimming pared 7 bases from V and 6 bases from J, leaving 12 bases between. This CDR3 region has 12 residues. The V gene's germline CDR1 is SGHVS and CDR2 FQNEAQ. This chain's CDR3 is CASTQRGNGYTF. In DNA, the CDR3 is TGTGCCAGCACCCAAAGGGGTAATGGCTACACCTTC. The full variable domain, rest sourced from reference TRBV7-8 and TRBJ1-2, is GAGVSQSPRYKVAKRGQDVALRCDPISGHVSLFWYQQALGQGPEFLTYFQNEAQLDKSGLPSDRFFAERPEGSVSTLKIQRTQQEDSAVYLCASTQRGNGYTFGSGTRLTVV.

J is TRBJ2-5 and V is TRBV25-1; 10 positions match TRBD1. The germline CDR1 and CDR2 sequences are MGHDK and SYGVNS. This CDR3 comprises 16 residues. The ends lost 1 base at V and 10 bases at J; junction bases unmatched: 12. The DNA of the CDR3 is TGTGCCAGCAGTGAATCCCGACAGGGGGCTGGGACTGTCCAGTACTTC. This sequence encodes CASSESRQGAGTVQYF.

J is TRBJ1-2 and V is TRBV5-6, with D maybe TRBD1 (5 bases). This CDR3 has 14 amino acids. The germline V gene encodes CDR1 SGHDT and CDR2 YYEEEE. Between the trimmed V and J ends, which lost 4 bases and 2 bases, there was a span of 12 bases. CDR3 residues: CASSIRTINYGYTF. The CDR3 region has the DNA TGTGCCAGCAGCATCCGGACAATCAACTATGGCTACACCTTC. Complete variable domain (other parts from reference TRBV5-6 and TRBJ1-2): DAGVTQSPTHLIKTRGQQVTLRCSPKSGHDTVSWYQQALGQGPQFIFQYYEEEERQRGNFPDRFSGHQFPNYSSELNVNALLLGDSALYLCASSIRTINYGYTFGSGTRLTVV.

This rearrangement joins TRBV21-1 to TRBJ2-7; the table assigns TRBD1, which was not confirmed against the DNA. TRBV21-1 is given as a pseudogene. This CDR3 is 15 amino acids long. The CDR3 is CASSYTGTGAYEQYF. In nucleotides, the CDR3 is TGTGCCAGCAGCTACACCGGGACAGGAGCCTACGAGCAGTACTTC.

V usage is TRBV19 and J usage is TRBJ2-2, with D tentatively TRBD2 (6 bases). Trimming shortened V by 10 bases and J by 5 bases, and 17 bases separated the two germline ends. The CDR3 has 14 residues. Per germline, CDR1 LNHDA and CDR2 SQIVND (reference sequence). CDR3 sequence reads: CATTGTGGTGELFF. The CDR3, as DNA: TGTGCCACCACCGGGACTGGGGGAACCGGGGAGCTGTTTTTT.

DNA for the CDR3: TGTGCCAGTAGAGACAAGGGCGCAGATACGCAGTATTTT. It is translated as CASRDKGADTQYF. This chain uses TRBV19 with TRBJ2-3; D remains unclear. Germline assignment: CDR1 LNHDA and CDR2 SQIVND (reference sequence). CDR3 length: 13 residues. V gave up 6 bases and J gave up 4 bases, with 11 bases separating them.

The V and J genes are TRBV6-6 and TRBJ1-2; 10 bases agree with TRBD1. The germline CDR1 and CDR2 sequences are MNHNY and SVGAGI (reference sequence). The length of the CDR3 is 14 residues. The V segment lost 6 bases and the J segment 6 bases; nucleotides outside the gene matches: 7. This CDR3 is CASSQRQGANGYTF. The CDR3 nucleotides read TGTGCCAGCAGCCAAAGACAGGGGGCGAATGGCTACACCTTC.

The V call is TRBV7-6, the J call TRBJ1-6, with 7 bases that match TRBD1. CDR3 length equals 15 residues. V shed 0 bases, J shed 9 bases, and the junction held 5 bases outside the gene matches. Germline assignment: CDR1 SGHVS and CDR2 FNYEAQ. CDR3 bases: TGTGCCAGCAGCTTAGCTAGACAGGGAGGTTCACCCCTCCACTTT. This sequence encodes CASSLARQGGSPLHF.

The chain links TRBV7-9 to TRBJ1-3, with 8 bases lining up with TRBD1. Germline CDR1 reads SEHNR; CDR2 reads FQNEAQ (reference sequence). CDR3 length: 15 amino acids. V shed 5 bases and J 4 bases; nucleotides not matched to a gene: 7. As DNA, the CDR3 is TGTGCCAGCAGCGCTACAGGGGGAACGGGAAACACCATATATTTT. Amino acids: CASSATGGTGNTIYF.

The gene calls are TRBV2 and TRBJ2-1; D uncertain. Germline loops: CDR1 SNHLY, CDR2 FYNNEI. CDR3 length: 12 residues. Deletions cut 7 bases from V and 10 bases from J, with 14 bases between. CDR3 nucleotide sequence: TGTGCCAGCACCGCAACCGGTGGCGAGCAGTTCTTC. It specifies CASTATGGEQFF.

A note on this clone: Other DNA sequences in the same sample also yield this CDR3. The chain recombines TRBV18 with TRBJ2-2; the D is unclear. Germline loops: CDR1 KGHSH, CDR2 LQKENI. Trimming took off 0 bases at V and 2 bases at J, with 1 base between the two ends. The CDR3 sequence is 13 residues long. CDR3 region: CASSPPNTGELFF. CDR3 bases: TGTGCCAGCTCACCACCCAACACCGGGGAGCTGTTTTTT.

The V gene is TRBV5-1, the J gene TRBJ1-4; 7 bases agree with TRBD1. The V and J ends lost 1 base and 7 bases, in that order; junction bases with no gene match: 4. From germline, CDR1 is SGHRS and CDR2 YFSETQ. This CDR3 is 14 amino acids long. CDR3 DNA: TGCGCCAGCAGCTTGTCGGACAGGCTTGAAAAACTGTTTTTT. Translating it yields CASSLSDRLEKLFF. Full variable domain (remainder filled in from reference TRBV5-1 and TRBJ1-4): KAGVTQTPRYLIKTRGQQVTLSCSPISGHRSVSWYQQTPGQGLQFLFEYFSETQRNKGNFPGRFSGRQFSNSRSEMNVSTLELGDSALYLCASSLSDRLEKLFFGSGTQLSVL.

The rearrangement links TRBV5-1 to TRBJ2-1; 12 bases are a match to TRBD2. The CDR3 length is 20 residues. Germline CDR1 SGHRS, CDR2 YFSETQ. The ends lost 4 bases at V and 0 bases at J; junction bases unmatched: 14. CDR3 in DNA: TGCGCCAGCAGCCCCTCGACTAGCGGGGGCCCCCTGAGCTCCTACAATGAGCAGTTCTTC. It encodes CASSPSTSGGPLSSYNEQFF.

The chain has TRBV2 and TRBJ1-1; D is unresolved. Trimming removed 9 bases at V and 5 bases at J, with 7 bases between. Germline-derived CDR1 and CDR2 are SNHLY and FYNNEI. The CDR3 spans 10 residues. The DNA for the CDR3 is TGTGCCAGTTCTAGAACTGAAGCTTTCTTT. This translates into CASSRTEAFF.

This chain links TRBV7-9 with TRBJ1-4; no clear D. The V gene lost 2 bases and the J gene lost 14 bases, with 12 bases spanning the gap. The germline V gene has CDR1 SEHNR and CDR2 FQNEAQ (reference sequence). CDR3 length: 12 amino acids. CDR3 protein: CASSLKGGMLFF. DNA for the CDR3: TGTGCCAGCAGCTTAAAGGGTGGAATGCTGTTTTTT.

The chain couples TRBV6-6 to TRBJ1-2, with no clear D. The V gene's germline CDR1 is MNHNY and CDR2 SVGAGI (reference sequence). V was cut by 10 bases and J by 8 bases, with 23 bases left in between. The CDR3 consists of 14 residues. CDR3 nucleotide sequence: TGTGCCACAGAGACCTACGGGGTTCGTCGGGGCTACACCTTC. The encoded protein is CATETYGVRRGYTF.

Turning to this clone: The junction differs from germline at one of its ends, possibly a read error. The rearrangement uses TRBV7-3 and TRBJ1-2; D is ambiguous. This CDR3 contains 14 residues. The germline V gene has CDR1 SGHTA and CDR2 FQGTGA. The chain's CDR3 is CASSQDRLTGGYTF. In DNA, the CDR3 is TGCGCCAGCAGCCAAGATCGGCTAACCGGTGGCTACACCTTC.